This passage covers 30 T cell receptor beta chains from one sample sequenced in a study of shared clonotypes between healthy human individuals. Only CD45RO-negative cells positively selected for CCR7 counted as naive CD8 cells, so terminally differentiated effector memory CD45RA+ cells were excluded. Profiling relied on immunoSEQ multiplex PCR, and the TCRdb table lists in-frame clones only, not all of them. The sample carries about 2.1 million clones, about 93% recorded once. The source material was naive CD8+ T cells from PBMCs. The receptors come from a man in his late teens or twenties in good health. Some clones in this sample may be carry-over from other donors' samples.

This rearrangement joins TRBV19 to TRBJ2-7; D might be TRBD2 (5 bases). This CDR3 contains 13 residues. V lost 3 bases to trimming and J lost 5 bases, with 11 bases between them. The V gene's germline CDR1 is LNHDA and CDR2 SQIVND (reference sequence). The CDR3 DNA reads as TGTGCCAGTAGTATCCAGGACTGGGACGAGCAGTACTTC. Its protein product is CASSIQDWDEQYF.

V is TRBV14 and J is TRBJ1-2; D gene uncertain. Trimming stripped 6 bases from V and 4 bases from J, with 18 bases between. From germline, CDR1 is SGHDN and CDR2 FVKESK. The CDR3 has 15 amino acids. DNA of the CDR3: TGTGCCAGCAGTGACTGGGCCGGGAGTGGCTATGGCTACACCTTC. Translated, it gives CASSDWAGSGYGYTF. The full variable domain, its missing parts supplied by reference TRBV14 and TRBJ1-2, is EAGVTQFPSHSVIEKGQTVTLRCDPISGHDNLYWYRRVMGKEIKFLLHFVKESKQDESGMPNNRFLAERTGGTYSTLKVQPAELEDSGVYFCASSDWAGSGYGYTFGSGTRLTVV.

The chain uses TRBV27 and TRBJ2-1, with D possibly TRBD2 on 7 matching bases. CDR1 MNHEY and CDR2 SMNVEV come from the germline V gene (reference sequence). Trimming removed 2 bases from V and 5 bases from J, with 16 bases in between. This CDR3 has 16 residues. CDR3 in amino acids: CASSLGLWGGNNEQFF. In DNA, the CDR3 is TGTGCCAGCAGTTTAGGCCTCTGGGGGGGCAACAATGAGCAGTTCTTC.

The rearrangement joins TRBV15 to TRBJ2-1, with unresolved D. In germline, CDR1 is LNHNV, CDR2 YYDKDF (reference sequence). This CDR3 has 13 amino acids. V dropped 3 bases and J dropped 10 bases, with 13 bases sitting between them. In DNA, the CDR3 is TGTGCCACCAGCAGGGAACCCCTAAGGGAGCAGTTCTTC. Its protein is CATSREPLREQFF.

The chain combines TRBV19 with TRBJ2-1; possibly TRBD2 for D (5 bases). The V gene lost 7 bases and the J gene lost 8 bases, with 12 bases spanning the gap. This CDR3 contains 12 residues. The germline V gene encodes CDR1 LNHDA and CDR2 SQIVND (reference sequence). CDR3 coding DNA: TGTGCCAGTACTTCCCGGGGTGATGAGCAGTTCTTC. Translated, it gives CASTSRGDEQFF.

CDR3 DNA sequence: TGTGCCAGCAGTCTCCAGACTAGCGGGGTGGGAGAGACCCAGTACTTC. Its translation: CASSLQTSGVGETQYF. The V gene is TRBV28, the J gene TRBJ2-5; the match to TRBD2 covers 11 bases. In germline, CDR1 is MDHEN, CDR2 SYDVKM. After removal of 5 bases from V and 4 bases from J, the junction contained 9 bases not matched to a gene. The CDR3 sequence is 16 residues long.

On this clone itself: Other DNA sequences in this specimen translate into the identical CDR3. The CDR3 sequence: CASSLTGGANYGYTF. The CDR3 DNA follows: TGTGCCAGCAGTTTAACAGGGGGGGCTAACTATGGCTACACCTTC. The chain combines TRBV6-1 with TRBJ1-2; 8 bases fit TRBD1. Germline V gives CDR1 MNHNS, CDR2 SASEGT. The V gene end was trimmed by 5 bases and the J gene end by 0 bases; junction bases not matched to a gene: 5. This CDR3 has 15 amino acids.

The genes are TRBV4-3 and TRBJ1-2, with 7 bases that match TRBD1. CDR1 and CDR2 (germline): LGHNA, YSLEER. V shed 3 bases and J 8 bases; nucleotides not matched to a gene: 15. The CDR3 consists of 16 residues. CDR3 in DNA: TGCGCCAGCAGCCAGAGCCGGACAGGCCGCCGGAGGGGCTACACCTTC. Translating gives CASSQSRTGRRRGYTF.

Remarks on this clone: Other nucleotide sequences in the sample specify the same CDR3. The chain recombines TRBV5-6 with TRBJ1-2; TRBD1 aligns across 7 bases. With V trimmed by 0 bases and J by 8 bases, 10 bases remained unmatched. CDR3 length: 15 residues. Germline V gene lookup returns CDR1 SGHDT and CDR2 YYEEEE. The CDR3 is CASSLGYRGLVGYTF. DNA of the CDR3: TGTGCCAGCAGCTTGGGTTATAGGGGGCTAGTAGGCTACACCTTC. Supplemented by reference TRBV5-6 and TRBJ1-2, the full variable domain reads DAGVTQSPTHLIKTRGQQVTLRCSPKSGHDTVSWYQQALGQGPQFIFQYYEEEERQRGNFPDRFSGHQFPNYSSELNVNALLLGDSALYLCASSLGYRGLVGYTFGSGTRLTVV.

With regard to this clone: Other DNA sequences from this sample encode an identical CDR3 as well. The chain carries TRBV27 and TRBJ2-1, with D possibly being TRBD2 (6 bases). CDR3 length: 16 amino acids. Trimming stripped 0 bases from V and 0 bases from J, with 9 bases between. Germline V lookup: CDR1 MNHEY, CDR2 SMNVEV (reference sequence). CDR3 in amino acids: CASSLSVTSSYNEQFF. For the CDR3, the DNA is TGTGCCAGCAGTTTATCCGTGACTAGCTCCTACAATGAGCAGTTCTTC.

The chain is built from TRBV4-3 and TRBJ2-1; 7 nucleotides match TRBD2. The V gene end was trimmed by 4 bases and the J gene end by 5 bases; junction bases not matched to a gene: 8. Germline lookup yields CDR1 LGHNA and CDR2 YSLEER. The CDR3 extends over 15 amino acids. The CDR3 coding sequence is TGCGCCAGCAGCCCATGGGGGGGAGCCGACAATGAGCAGTTCTTC. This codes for CASSPWGGADNEQFF.

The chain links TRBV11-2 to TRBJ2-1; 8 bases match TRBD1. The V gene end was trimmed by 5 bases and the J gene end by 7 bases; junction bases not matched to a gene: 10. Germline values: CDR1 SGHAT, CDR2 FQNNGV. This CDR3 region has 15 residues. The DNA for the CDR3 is TGTGCCAGCAGCCTCAGCAGGGGGCGCGTAAATGAGCAGTTCTTC. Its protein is CASSLSRGRVNEQFF.

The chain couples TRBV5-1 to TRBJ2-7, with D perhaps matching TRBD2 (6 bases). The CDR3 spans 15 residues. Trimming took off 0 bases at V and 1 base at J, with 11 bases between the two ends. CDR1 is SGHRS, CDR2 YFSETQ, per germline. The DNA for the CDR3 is TGCGCCAGCAGCTTGGAAAGGGACTTATCCTACGAGCAGTACTTC. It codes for CASSLERDLSYEQYF.

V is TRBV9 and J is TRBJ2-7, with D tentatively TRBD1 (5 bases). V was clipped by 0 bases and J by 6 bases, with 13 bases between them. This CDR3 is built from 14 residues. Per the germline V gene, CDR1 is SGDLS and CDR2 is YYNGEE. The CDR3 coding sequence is TGTGCCAGCAGCGTAGGACAGTGGGATCTCGAGCAGTACTTC. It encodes CASSVGQWDLEQYF.

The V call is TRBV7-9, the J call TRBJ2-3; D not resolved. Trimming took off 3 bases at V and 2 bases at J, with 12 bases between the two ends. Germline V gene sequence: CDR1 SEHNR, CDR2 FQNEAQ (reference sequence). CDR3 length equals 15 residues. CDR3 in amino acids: CASSLSSRNTDTQYF. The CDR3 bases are TGTGCCAGCAGCTTGTCGTCCCGGAACACAGATACGCAGTATTTT.

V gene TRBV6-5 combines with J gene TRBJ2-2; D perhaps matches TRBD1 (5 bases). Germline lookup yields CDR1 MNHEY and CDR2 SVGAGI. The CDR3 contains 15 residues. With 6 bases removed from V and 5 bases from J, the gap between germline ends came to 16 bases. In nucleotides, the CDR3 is TGTGCCAGCAGGCAAGGGTCGACAGTTACCGGGGAGCTGTTTTTT. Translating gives CASRQGSTVTGELFF.

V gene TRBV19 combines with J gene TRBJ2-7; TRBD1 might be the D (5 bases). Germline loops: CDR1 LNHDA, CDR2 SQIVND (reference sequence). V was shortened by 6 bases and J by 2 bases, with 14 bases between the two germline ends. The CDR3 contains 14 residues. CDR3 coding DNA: TGTGCCAGTAGGGCGACAGACAATACCTACGAGCAGTACTTC. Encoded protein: CASRATDNTYEQYF.

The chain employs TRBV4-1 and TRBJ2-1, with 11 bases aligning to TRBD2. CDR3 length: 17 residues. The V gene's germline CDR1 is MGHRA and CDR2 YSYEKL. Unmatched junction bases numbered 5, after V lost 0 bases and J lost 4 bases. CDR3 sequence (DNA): TGCGCCAGCAGCCAAGAAAGGAGACTAGCGGGGTACAATGAGCAGTTCTTC. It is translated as CASSQERRLAGYNEQFF.

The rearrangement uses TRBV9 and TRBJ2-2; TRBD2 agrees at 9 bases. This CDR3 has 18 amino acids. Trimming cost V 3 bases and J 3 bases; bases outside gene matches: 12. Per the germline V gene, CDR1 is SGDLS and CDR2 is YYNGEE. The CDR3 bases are TGTGCCAGCAGCGCACCATTTTTAGCGGGAGCGGACACCGGGGAGCTGTTTTTT. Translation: CASSAPFLAGADTGELFF.

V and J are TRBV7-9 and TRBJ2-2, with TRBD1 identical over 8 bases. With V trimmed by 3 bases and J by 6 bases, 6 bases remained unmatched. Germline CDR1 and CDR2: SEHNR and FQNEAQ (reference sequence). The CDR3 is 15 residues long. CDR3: CASSFARGLSGELFF. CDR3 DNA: TGTGCCAGCAGCTTCGCCAGGGGGCTCTCCGGGGAGCTGTTTTTT.

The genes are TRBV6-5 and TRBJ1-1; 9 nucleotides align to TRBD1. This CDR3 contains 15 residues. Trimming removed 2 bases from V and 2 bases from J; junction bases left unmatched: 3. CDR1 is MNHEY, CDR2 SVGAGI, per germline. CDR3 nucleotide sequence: TGTGCCAGCAGTTACCTCACAGGGGGCAACACTGAAGCTTTCTTT. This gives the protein CASSYLTGGNTEAFF.

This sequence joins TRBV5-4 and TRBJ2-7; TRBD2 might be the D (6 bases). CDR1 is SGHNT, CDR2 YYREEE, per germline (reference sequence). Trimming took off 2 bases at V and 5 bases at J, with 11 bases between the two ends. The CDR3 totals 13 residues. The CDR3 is CASSFGSGDEQYF. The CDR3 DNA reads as TGTGCCAGCAGCTTCGGGAGTGGGGACGAGCAGTACTTC.

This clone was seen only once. The chain's CDR3 is CASMWGSMNTEAFF. In DNA, the CDR3 is TGTGCCAGCATGTGGGGGTCTATGAACACTGAAGCTTTCTTT. The chain links TRBV27 to TRBJ1-1; tentatively, D is TRBD1 (5 bases). Germline lookup yields CDR1 MNHEY and CDR2 SMNVEV (reference sequence). Trimming took 7 bases from V and 0 from J, leaving 12 bases between them. CDR3 length: 14 amino acids.

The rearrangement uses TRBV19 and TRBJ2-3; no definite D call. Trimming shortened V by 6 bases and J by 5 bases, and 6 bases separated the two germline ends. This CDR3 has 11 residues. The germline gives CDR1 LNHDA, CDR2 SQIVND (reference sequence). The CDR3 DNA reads TGTGCCAGTAGAGCCGGAGATACGCAGTATTTT. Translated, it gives CASRAGDTQYF. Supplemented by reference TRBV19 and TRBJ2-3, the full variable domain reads DGGITQSPKYLFRKEGQNVTLSCEQNLNHDAMYWYRQDPGQGLRLIYYSQIVNDFQKGDIAEGYSVSREKKESFPLTVTSAQKNPTAFYLCASRAGDTQYFGPGTRLTVL.

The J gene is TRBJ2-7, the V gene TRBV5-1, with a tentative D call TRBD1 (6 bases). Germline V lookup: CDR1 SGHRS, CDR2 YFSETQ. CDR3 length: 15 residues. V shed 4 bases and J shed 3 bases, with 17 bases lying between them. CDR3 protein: CASSPGWGLVYEQYF. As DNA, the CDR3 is TGCGCCAGCAGCCCGGGGTGGGGGCTAGTCTACGAGCAGTACTTC.

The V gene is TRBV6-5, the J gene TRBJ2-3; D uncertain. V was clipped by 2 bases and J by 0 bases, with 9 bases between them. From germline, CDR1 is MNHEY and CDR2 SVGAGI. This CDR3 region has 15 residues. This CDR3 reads CASSYVRGSTDTQYF. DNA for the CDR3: TGTGCCAGCAGTTACGTGCGCGGAAGCACAGATACGCAGTATTTT.

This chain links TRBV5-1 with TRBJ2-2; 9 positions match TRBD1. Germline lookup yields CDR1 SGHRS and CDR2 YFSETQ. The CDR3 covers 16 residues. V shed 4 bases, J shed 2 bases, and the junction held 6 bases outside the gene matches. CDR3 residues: CASSLGDRENTGELFF. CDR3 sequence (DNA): TGCGCCAGCAGCCTGGGGGACAGGGAAAACACCGGGGAGCTGTTTTTT. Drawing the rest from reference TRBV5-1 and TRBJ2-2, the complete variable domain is KAGVTQTPRYLIKTRGQQVTLSCSPISGHRSVSWYQQTPGQGLQFLFEYFSETQRNKGNFPGRFSGRQFSNSRSEMNVSTLELGDSALYLCASSLGDRENTGELFFGEGSRLTVL.

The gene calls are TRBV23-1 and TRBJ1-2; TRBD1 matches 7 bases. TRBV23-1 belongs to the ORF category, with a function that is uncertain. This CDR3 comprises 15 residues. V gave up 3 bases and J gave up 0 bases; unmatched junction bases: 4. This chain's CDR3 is CASSQTGLSNYGYTF. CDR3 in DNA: TGCGCCAGCAGTCAGACAGGGCTCTCTAACTATGGCTACACCTTC.

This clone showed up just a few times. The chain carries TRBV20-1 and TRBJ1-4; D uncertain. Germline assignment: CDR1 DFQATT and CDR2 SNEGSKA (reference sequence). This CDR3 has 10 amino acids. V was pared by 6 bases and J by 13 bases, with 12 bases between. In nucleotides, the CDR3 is TGCAGTGCGAAAAACATGAGACTGTTTTTT. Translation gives CSAKNMRLFF.

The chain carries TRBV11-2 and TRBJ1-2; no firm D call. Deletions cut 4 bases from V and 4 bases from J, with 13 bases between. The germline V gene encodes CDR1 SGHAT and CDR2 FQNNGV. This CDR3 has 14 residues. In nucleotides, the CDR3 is TGTGCCAGCAGCTCCTACGGGCAAGGCTATGGCTACACCTTC. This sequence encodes CASSSYGQGYGYTF.